This is a list of T cell receptor beta chains from one sample in a study of blood T cell repertoires in COVID-19. Only in-frame clones appear in the TCRdb table, and some are missing; sequencing was by immunoSEQ multiplex PCR. The table includes roughly 220,000 clones, 88% detected once. The source material was PBMCs or T cells enriched from blood (not recorded which). These receptors all stem from a woman aged 30 to 39 who had recovered from COVID-19. Each CDR3 is given with its conserved first and last residue. A D gene is named only where the DNA matches it firmly. Expanded clones get a size class; other rows say once, few or many, or leave the size out.

D | J | size | V | DNA | CDR3
. | TRBJ1-1 | . | TRBV4-3 | TGCGCCAGCAGCCAAGATTCGTCAGGCACTGAAGCTTTCTTT | CASSQDSSGTEAFF
. | TRBJ2-3 | . | TRBV12-3/TRBV12-4 | TGTGCCAGCAGTGGACAGTCAGATACGCAGTATTTT | CASSGQSDTQYF
. | TRBJ1-2 | once | TRBV7-9 | TGTGCCAGCTCACGAGGGGGTCTAGCGGGTGGCTACACCTTC | CASSRGGLAGGYTF
TRBD1 | TRBJ1-2 | . | TRBV29-1 | TGCAGCGTCGGAGTCAGCGGACAGGGGATTTATGGCTACACCTTC | CSVGVSGQGIYGYTF
TRBD1 | TRBJ2-7 | . | TRBV7-2 | TGTGCCAGCACCCCCGGGAACAGGGGGTACGAGCAGTACTTC | CASTPGNRGYEQYF
TRBD2 | TRBJ2-1 | . | TRBV19 | TGTGCCAGTAGTATGGGGGGGTACCCGTTCTTC | CASSMGGYPFF
TRBD2 | TRBJ2-5 | . | TRBV7-3 | TGTGCCAGCAGCATCGGGGGGGATTACCAAGAGACCCAGTACTTC | CASSIGGDYQETQYF
TRBD2 | TRBJ2-7 | . | TRBV6-2/TRBV6-3 | TGTGCCAGCAGTTATCCCTTGGGACCGGTCCGCGGGGGGGCCGAGGAGCAGTACTTC | CASSYPLGPVRGGAEEQYF
TRBD1 | TRBJ2-2 | . | TRBV19 | TGTGCCAGTAGCAAACTCGGACAGGGGCCCGGGGAGCTGTTTTTT | CASSKLGQGPGELFF
TRBD1 | TRBJ1-3 | . | TRBV5-6 | TGTGCCCGCCGGGACAGGGATTCTGGAAACACCATATATTTT | CARRDRDSGNTIYF
. | TRBJ2-4 | . | TRBV7-2 | TGTGCCAGCAGCCCGGACAGTCCTCGGGCCAAAAACATTCAGTACTTC | CASSPDSPRAKNIQYF
. | TRBJ1-1 | . | TRBV5-1 | TGCGCCAGCAGCTTGGAGCAGGGGTTGACTGAAGCTTTCTTT | CASSLEQGLTEAFF
TRBD1 | TRBJ2-7 | . | TRBV18 | TGTGCCAGCTCACCGGTCTCGACAGGGGCCGACGAGCAGTACTTC | CASSPVSTGADEQYF
TRBD2 | TRBJ2-1 | . | TRBV6-4 | TGTGCCAGCAGTGACCGGGGGGGCAAGGGCAATGAGCAGTTCTTC | CASSDRGGKGNEQFF
. | TRBJ1-1 | . | TRBV7-2 | TGTGCCAGCAGCCCCCCAGGGTTAGGGTACACTGAAGCTTTCTTT | CASSPPGLGYTEAFF